This TCR beta chain emerged from a study of blood T cell repertoires in COVID-19. The wider study: Collection of acute and convalescent COVID-19 samples took place in the United States, Italy and Spain. The analysed material was cDNA or gDNA that came from T cells, B-cell-depleted T cells, or PBMCs.

In the study's own analysis: It was from reference gene primer amplification that nucleated cell counts were estimated. Clones were sequenced by immunoSEQ multiplex PCR, and TCRdb holds only the in-frame ones, with some missing. D and trimming were read from the DNA, whereas the V and J calls and clone size are those reported in that table. The sample lists approximately 300,000 clones, just under 90% occurring once. The germline CDR1 and CDR2 sequences are GTSNPN and SVGIG (reference sequence). V dropped 4 bases and J dropped 8 bases, with 17 bases sitting between them. There are 13 residues in the CDR3. This clone was observed once.

This TCR derives from a woman in her thirties or forties with acute or convalescent COVID-19. The sample comprised peripheral blood. The chain couples TRBV30 to TRBJ1-2; D may be TRBD1 (5 bases). CDR3 amino acids: CAWKLGGLGGYTF. The CDR3 DNA sequence: TGTGCCTGGAAACTTGGGGGACTGGGGGGCTACACCTTC.